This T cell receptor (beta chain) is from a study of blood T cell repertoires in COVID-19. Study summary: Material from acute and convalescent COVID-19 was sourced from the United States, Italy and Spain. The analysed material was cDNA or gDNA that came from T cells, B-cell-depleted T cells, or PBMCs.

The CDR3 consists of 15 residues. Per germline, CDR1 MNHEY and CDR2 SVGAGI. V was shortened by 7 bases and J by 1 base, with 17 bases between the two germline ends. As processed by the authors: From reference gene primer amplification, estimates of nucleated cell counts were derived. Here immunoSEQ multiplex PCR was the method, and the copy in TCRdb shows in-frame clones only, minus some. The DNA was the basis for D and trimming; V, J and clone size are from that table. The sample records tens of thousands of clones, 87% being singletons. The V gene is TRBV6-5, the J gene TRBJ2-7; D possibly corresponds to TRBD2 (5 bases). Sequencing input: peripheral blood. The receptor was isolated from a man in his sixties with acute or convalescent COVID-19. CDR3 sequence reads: CASIARSGWSYEQYF. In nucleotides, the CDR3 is TGTGCCAGCATTGCTCGTTCGGGGTGGTCCTACGAGCAGTACTTC.